This TCR beta chain was identified in a study of blood T cell repertoires in COVID-19. Study-level background: Samples came from the United States, Italy and Spain, spanning acute and convalescent COVID-19. Sample material is recorded as cDNA or gDNA derived from T cells, B-cell-depleted T cells, or PBMCs.

V dropped 4 bases and J dropped 8 bases, with 11 bases sitting between them. The CDR3 is made up of 12 amino acids. Germline-derived CDR1 and CDR2 are LNHDA and SQIVND (reference sequence). Followed longitudinally, the Seattle patients had been enrolled during active infection. Study processing details: Reference gene primer amplification gave estimated nucleated cell counts. This table comes from immunoSEQ multiplex PCR, and its TCRdb copy is limited to in-frame clones, with some not included. That table supplies the V and J calls and clone size; D and trimming were determined from the DNA. The sample yields 300,000 to 400,000 clones, approximately 89% seen once.

The specimen sequenced was peripheral blood. The TCR comes from a woman aged 60-75 years with COVID-19, enrolled during active disease. The rearrangement links TRBV19 to TRBJ1-2; D might be TRBD1 (6 bases). The CDR3 here is CASSSRGRGYTF. CDR3 DNA: TGTGCCAGTAGTAGCAGGGGACGCGGCTACACCTTC.